This T cell receptor (beta chain) was recorded in a study of Tregs in tolerant kidney transplant recipients. Study-level points and caveats: Antigen-driven expansion was suggested because donor-specific Tregs expanded more than all Tregs in tolerant patients. Few patients were studied, so findings need validation in larger groups.

In regard to this clone: Its antigen is as yet unknown.

The data were produced by immunoSEQ multiplex PCR, yet TCRdb's version contains in-frame clones alone and is incomplete. The repertoire holds about 61,000 clones, with 70% to 90% as singletons. Thawed PBMCs were FACS-sorted into unstimulated CD4+CD25+CD127- regulatory T cells, CD4+CD25- non-regulatory cells, CD4 and CD8 cells. The TCR sequence derives from a human donor who received a combined kidney and bone marrow transplant. The material sequenced was Tregs from blood, taken before the transplant.

The CDR3: CASSLGAGGPYEQYF. DNA for the CDR3: TGTGCCAGCAGCTTGGGGGCGGGGGGCCCCTACGAGCAGTACTTC. The chain recombines TRBV5-6 with TRBJ2-5; TRBD2 matches at 8 bases. The J call may be mistaken, given a closer DNA end match to TRBJ2-7. This CDR3 has 15 amino acids. The V gene's germline CDR1 is SGHDT and CDR2 YYEEEE.